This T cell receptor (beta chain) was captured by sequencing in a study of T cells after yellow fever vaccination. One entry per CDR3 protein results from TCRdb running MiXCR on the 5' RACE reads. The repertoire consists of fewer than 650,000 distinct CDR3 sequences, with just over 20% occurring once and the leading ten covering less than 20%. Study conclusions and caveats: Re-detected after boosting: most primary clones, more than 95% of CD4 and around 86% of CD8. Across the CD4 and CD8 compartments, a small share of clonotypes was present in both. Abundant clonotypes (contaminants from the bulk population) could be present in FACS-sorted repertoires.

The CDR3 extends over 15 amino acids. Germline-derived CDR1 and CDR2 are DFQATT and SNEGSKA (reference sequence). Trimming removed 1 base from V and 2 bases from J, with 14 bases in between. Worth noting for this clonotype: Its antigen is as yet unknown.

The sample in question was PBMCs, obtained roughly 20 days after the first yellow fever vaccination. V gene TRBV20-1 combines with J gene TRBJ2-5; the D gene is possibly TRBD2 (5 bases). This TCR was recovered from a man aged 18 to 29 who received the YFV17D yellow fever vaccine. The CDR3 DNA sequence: TGCAGTGCTAGAGGAGACGGAGCGGAGCAAGAGACCCAGTACTTC. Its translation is CSARGDGAEQETQYF.